This T cell receptor beta chain was obtained from a study of blood T cell repertoires in COVID-19. On the study more broadly: The United States, Italy and Spain provided the acute and convalescent COVID-19 samples. In each case, the material was cDNA or gDNA derived from T cells, B-cell-depleted T cells, or PBMCs.

Authors' data handling: It was from reference gene primer amplification that nucleated cell counts were estimated. Measured with immunoSEQ multiplex PCR; TCRdb has only the in-frame clones, and not every one. V and J calls plus clone size are reproduced from that table; the DNA served to infer D and trimming. Of around 72,000 clones in the sample, 82% were seen once. This CDR3 has 14 amino acids. Germline V CDR1 and CDR2: SQVTM, ANQGSEA. With 6 bases clipped from V and 5 bases from J, the junction kept 13 bases outside the gene matches. V usage is TRBV29-1 and J usage is TRBJ2-7; TRBD2 aligns across 7 bases. This TCR came from a human donor in a cohort sampled during active COVID-19. The sequenced material came from peripheral blood. CDR3 in DNA: TGCAGCGTCCGAAGGGAGGGCGTGGGCCACGAGCAGTACTTC. Translated: CSVRREGVGHEQYF.